This TCR beta chain was identified in a study of blood T cell repertoires in COVID-19. Study-wide background: Spain, Italy and the United States supplied samples that represented acute and convalescent COVID-19.

In the original analysis: Estimation of nucleated cell counts relied on the amplification of reference gene primers. Method: immunoSEQ multiplex PCR; TCRdb's copy keeps in-frame clones and lacks some. V, J and clone size reflect that table, while D and trimming were determined from the DNA. The sample carries 200,000 or so clones, 70% to 90% recorded once. The germline V gene has CDR1 MDHEN and CDR2 SYDVKM. The CDR3 runs 12 residues. Deletions cut 8 bases from V and 5 bases from J, with 10 bases between. The sequence was collected from a man in his thirties or forties who had recovered from COVID-19. The chain employs TRBV28 and TRBJ1-5; tentatively, D is TRBD1 (6 bases). The specimen was PBMCs or T cells enriched from blood (not recorded which). CDR3 sequence reads: CASLRTDQPQHF. DNA for the CDR3: TGTGCCAGCTTACGGACAGATCAGCCCCAGCATTTT.